The 27 T cell receptor beta chains reported below all come from one sample, sequenced in a study of memory CD4+ T cells and cytomegalovirus serostatus. The sort gate was single viable CD3+CD4+CD8-CD45RO+ cells for memory CD4+ T cells. Method: immunoSEQ multiplex PCR; TCRdb's copy keeps in-frame clones and lacks some. The sample lists tens of thousands of clones, about 78% seen once, with under 1% in the top ten. Sequencing used memory CD4+ T cells from blood. The receptors originated from an adult in good health and CMV-seronegative.

This clone was found a few times. The chain uses TRBV7-6 and TRBJ1-4, with unresolved D. V shed 7 bases and J shed 5 bases, with 17 bases lying between them. This CDR3 spans 15 amino acids. CDR1 and CDR2 from the germline V gene are SGHVS and FNYEAQ. CDR3 loop: CASTSFFGENEKLFF. The DNA for the CDR3 is TGTGCCAGCACTTCTTTCTTTGGGGAGAATGAAAAACTGTTTTTT.

This sequence joins TRBV7-9 and TRBJ1-4; possible D gene TRBD1, 5 bases. V was cut by 4 bases and J by 2 bases, with 5 bases left in between. Germline V CDR1 and CDR2: SEHNR, FQNEAQ (reference sequence). CDR3 length: 13 amino acids. DNA for the CDR3: TGTGCCAGCAGCTCAGGGACTAATGAAAAACTGTTTTTT. As protein: CASSSGTNEKLFF.

The chain carries TRBV6-6 and TRBJ1-1; D gene uncertain. This CDR3 has 14 residues. Germline CDR1 reads MNHNY; CDR2 reads SVGAGI (reference sequence). V gave up 0 bases and J gave up 0 bases, with 5 bases separating them. This chain's CDR3 is CASSYSRLNTEAFF. The CDR3 nucleotides are TGTGCCAGCAGTTACTCGAGACTGAACACTGAAGCTTTCTTT.

The genes are TRBV11-2 and TRBJ2-7, with unresolved D. The CDR3 extends over 15 amino acids. CDR1 and CDR2 from the germline V gene are SGHAT and FQNNGV. Trimming pared 0 bases from V and 0 bases from J, leaving 9 bases between. As DNA, the CDR3 is TGTGCCAGCAGCTTAGATGACATCCCCTCCTACGAGCAGTACTTC. This encodes CASSLDDIPSYEQYF. Complete variable domain (other parts from reference TRBV11-2 and TRBJ2-7): EAGVAQSPRYKIIEKRQSVAFWCNPISGHATLYWYQQILGQGPKLLIQFQNNGVVDDSQLPKDRFSAERLKGVDSTLKIQPAKLEDSAVYLCASSLDDIPSYEQYFGPGTRLTVT.

The chain combines TRBV7-2 with TRBJ2-7; 9 positions agree with TRBD1. Germline V gives CDR1 SGHTA, CDR2 FQGNSA. With V trimmed by 1 base and J by 3 bases, 10 bases remained unmatched. This CDR3 is built from 17 residues. CDR3 coding DNA: TGTGCCAGCAGCTTAGAGGGACAGGGTAGGGTCCTCTACGAGCAGTACTTC. As protein: CASSLEGQGRVLYEQYF.

This chain connects TRBV7-9 to TRBJ1-3; 8 bases line up with TRBD1. CDR1 is SEHNR, CDR2 FQNEAQ, per germline (reference sequence). The ends lost 6 bases at V and 0 bases at J; junction bases unmatched: 4. The CDR3 has 15 amino acids. CDR3 nucleotides: TGTGCCAGCAGAGGACAGGGTACCTCTGGAAACACCATATATTTT. Its translation is CASRGQGTSGNTIYF.

The rearrangement joins TRBV4-3 to TRBJ1-2, with D hard to call. The CDR3 is 12 amino acids. Germline loops: CDR1 LGHNA, CDR2 YSLEER. V lost 1 base and J 8 bases, leaving 8 bases between the germline ends. This CDR3 is CASSQGLSGYTF. CDR3 DNA: TGCGCCAGCAGCCAAGGTCTAAGCGGCTACACCTTC.

The V and J genes are TRBV7-3 and TRBJ1-1; 10 bases fit TRBD1. The CDR3 loop spans 14 amino acids. V shed 5 bases, J shed 4 bases, and the junction held 4 bases outside the gene matches. The V gene's germline CDR1 is SGHTA and CDR2 FQGTGA. This chain's CDR3 is CASSPRTGGTEAFF. The DNA for the CDR3 is TGTGCCAGCAGCCCCAGGACAGGGGGCACTGAAGCTTTCTTT.

This clone has just a few counts. The chain has TRBV5-4 and TRBJ1-3; no clear D gene. This CDR3 contains 13 residues. Trimming stripped 5 bases from V and 0 bases from J, with 6 bases between. CDR1 SGHNT and CDR2 YYREEE come from the germline V gene (reference sequence). CDR3 protein: CASSRDSGNTIYF. CDR3 nucleotides: TGTGCCAGCAGTCGGGACTCTGGAAACACCATATATTTT.

The J gene is TRBJ2-1, the V gene TRBV6-6, with 9 bases that match TRBD1. V shed 5 bases and J 6 bases; nucleotides not matched to a gene: 8. Looked up from germline, CDR1 is MNHNY and CDR2 is SVGAGI (reference sequence). The length of the CDR3 is 15 residues. DNA for the CDR3: TGTGCCAGCAGTACGGGGACAGGGCTGGGCAATGAGCAGTTCTTC. It is translated as CASSTGTGLGNEQFF.

J is TRBJ2-2 and V is TRBV29-1, with unresolved D. V lost 1 base and J lost 7, with 10 bases in between. CDR3 length equals 13 residues. Germline-derived CDR1 and CDR2 are SQVTM and ANQGSEA. CDR3 nucleotide sequence: TGCAGCGTTGAAGTGACCCCGGTCGGGGAGCTGTTTTTT. Its protein is CSVEVTPVGELFF.

This sequence joins TRBV7-9 and TRBJ1-2, with unresolved D. Germline CDR1 reads SEHNR; CDR2 reads FQNEAQ (reference sequence). V shed 5 bases and J shed 4 bases, with 17 bases lying between them. This CDR3 is built from 15 residues. The CDR3 sequence is CASSQDAASVYGYTF. The CDR3 DNA follows: TGTGCCAGCAGCCAAGACGCGGCCAGTGTCTATGGCTACACCTTC.

The gene calls are TRBV6-6 and TRBJ1-2; tentative D call: TRBD1 (5 bases). Germline V lookup: CDR1 MNHNY, CDR2 SVGAGI (reference sequence). The CDR3 length is 14 residues. V was cut by 8 bases and J by 1 base, with 14 bases left in between. The DNA of the CDR3 is TGTGCCAGCTGCAGGGATCCGTTTAACTATGGCTACACCTTC. Protein sequence: CASCRDPFNYGYTF.

The genes are TRBV2 and TRBJ1-2, with D maybe TRBD1 (5 bases). The CDR3 consists of 12 residues. CDR1 and CDR2 (germline): SNHLY, FYNNEI. Trimming removed 7 bases at V and 4 bases at J, with 10 bases between. The DNA for the CDR3 is TGTGCCAGCAAGGGACGGACCTATGGCTACACCTTC. Translation gives CASKGRTYGYTF.

CDR3 sequence (DNA): TGTGCCAGCAGCAAGGGGGGCAGGGAGACCCAGTACTTC. It is translated as CASSKGGRETQYF. The chain uses TRBV11-1 and TRBJ2-5; D assignment may be TRBD1 or TRBD2 (6 bases each). The CDR3 consists of 13 residues. Trimming pared 5 bases from V and 5 bases from J, leaving 12 bases between. CDR1 and CDR2 from the germline V gene are SGHAT and FQDESV (reference sequence).

This clone was counted between two and nine times. The gene calls are TRBV28 and TRBJ1-1, with a possible D match to TRBD1 (5 bases). This CDR3 contains 15 residues. Looked up from germline, CDR1 is MDHEN and CDR2 is SYDVKM. The ends were cut back, 1 base at V and 0 bases at J, with 9 bases in the middle. As DNA, the CDR3 is TGTGCCAGCAGTTTATTTCGGGGCTTGAACACTGAAGCTTTCTTT. Amino acids: CASSLFRGLNTEAFF.

The chain recombines TRBV7-6 with TRBJ2-1; 11 bases align to TRBD2. CDR1 and CDR2 from the germline V gene are SGHVS and FNYEAQ. Trimming removed 5 bases from V and 6 bases from J; junction bases left unmatched: 6. The CDR3 has 15 amino acids. CDR3 region: CASSSSGGALNEQFF. CDR3 DNA sequence: TGTGCCAGCAGCAGTAGCGGGGGGGCACTCAATGAGCAGTTCTTC.

This clone was observed once. The chain uses TRBV19 and TRBJ1-2; D remains unclear. The CDR3 runs to 17 residues. Between the trimmed V and J ends, which lost 2 bases and 2 bases, there was a span of 18 bases. Germline CDR1 LNHDA, CDR2 SQIVND (reference sequence). DNA of the CDR3: TGTGCCAGTAGTATATCCGGGATCCCCTTTGGGAACTATGGCTACACCTTC. It is translated as CASSISGIPFGNYGYTF.

This rearrangement joins TRBV9 to TRBJ2-7, with D tentatively TRBD2 (5 bases). CDR3 size: 16 residues. The germline gives CDR1 SGDLS, CDR2 YYNGEE. Trimming removed 3 bases at V and 3 bases at J, with 19 bases between. DNA of the CDR3: TGTGCCAGCAGCGCTCCTAGCCGCGTCGTCTACTACGAGCAGTACTTC. Its protein product is CASSAPSRVVYYEQYF.

The chain has TRBV5-4 and TRBJ2-3; 9 bases fit TRBD2. CDR1 SGHNT and CDR2 YYREEE come from the germline V gene (reference sequence). CDR3 length: 14 amino acids. With 3 bases clipped from V and 2 bases from J, the junction kept 1 base outside the gene matches. CDR3 sequence: CASSWTSDTDTQYF. CDR3 sequence (DNA): TGTGCCAGCAGCTGGACTAGCGACACAGATACGCAGTATTTT.

The chain employs TRBV7-2 and TRBJ2-1; perhaps TRBD2 as D (7 bases). Germline V gives CDR1 SGHTA, CDR2 FQGNSA. This CDR3 spans 16 amino acids. The V gene lost 1 base and the J gene lost 4 bases, with 14 bases spanning the gap. The CDR3 DNA sequence: TGTGCCAGCAGCTTAGGAGGGGGGGCCCGGTACAATGAGCAGTTCTTC. This gives the protein CASSLGGGARYNEQFF.

V gene TRBV6-5 combines with J gene TRBJ1-2; 8 bases fit TRBD1. Germline trimming cut 0 bases from V and 0 bases from J; bases unmatched to any gene: 0. The CDR3 covers 15 residues. CDR1 and CDR2 (germline): MNHEY, SVGAGI. The CDR3 sequence: CASSYSQGANYGYTF. The DNA for the CDR3 is TGTGCCAGCAGTTACTCACAGGGGGCTAACTATGGCTACACCTTC.

The chain joins TRBV15 to TRBJ1-6, with D unclear. CDR1 is LNHNV, CDR2 YYDKDF, per germline (reference sequence). V was shortened by 4 bases and J by 7 bases, with 5 bases between the two germline ends. CDR3 length equals 12 residues. In DNA, the CDR3 is TGTGCCACCAGCAAAGCGAATTCACCCCTCCACTTT. It translates to CATSKANSPLHF. Full variable domain (outside the CDR3, taken from reference TRBV15 and TRBJ1-6): DAMVIQNPRYQVTQFGKPVTLSCSQTLNHNVMYWYQQKSSQAPKLLFHYYDKDFNNEADTPDNFQSRRPNTSFCFLDIRSPGLGDTAMYLCATSKANSPLHFGNGTRLTVT.

The V and J genes are TRBV5-6 and TRBJ1-2; TRBD1 aligns across 7 bases. The germline CDR1 and CDR2 sequences are SGHDT and YYEEEE. The trim removed 4 bases at V and 7 bases at J, leaving 4 bases unmatched. This CDR3 comprises 12 residues. As DNA, the CDR3 is TGTGCCAGCAGCGAAACAGGGGCTGGCTACACCTTC. Its translation: CASSETGAGYTF.

This clone was found a few times. The genes are TRBV6-5 and TRBJ1-1; 8 bases line up with TRBD1. The germline gives CDR1 MNHEY, CDR2 SVGAGI. The V segment lost 4 bases and the J segment 5 bases; nucleotides outside the gene matches: 9. The CDR3 spans 15 residues. CDR3 region: CASSSLQGGRTEAFF. The CDR3 nucleotides read TGTGCCAGCAGTTCCTTACAGGGGGGAAGGACTGAAGCTTTCTTT.

This clone was picked up a small number of times. The gene calls are TRBV7-2 and TRBJ2-6; tentatively, D is TRBD1 (5 bases). CDR1 is SGHTA and CDR2 is FQGNSA in the germline V gene. This CDR3 has 19 residues. Between the trimmed V and J ends, which lost 0 bases and 0 bases, there was a span of 15 bases. CDR3 in DNA: TGTGCCAGCAGCTTAGCGATTGGGGCAGGATACTCTGGGGCCAACGTCCTGACTTTC. Translating gives CASSLAIGAGYSGANVLTF.

The J gene is TRBJ2-2, the V gene TRBV7-8; D gene uncertain. CDR1 and CDR2 from the germline V gene are SGHVS and FQNEAQ. The V gene lost 4 bases and the J gene lost 8 bases, with 11 bases spanning the gap. The CDR3 has 13 residues. The CDR3 nucleotides are TGTGCCAGCAGCTCTAACCCCACGGGGGAGCTGTTTTTT. As protein: CASSSNPTGELFF.